One and the same sample provided the 17 T cell receptor beta chains below, sequenced in a study of T cell repertoires in ileal Crohn's disease. Time point in this sample: neoterminal ileum biopsy at postoperative endoscopy, about 6 months after surgery. TCRdb's table, derived via immunoSEQ multiplex PCR, lists solely in-frame clones and lacks some. The sample holds 3,000 to 4,000 clones, roughly 78% seen once. The sequenced sample consisted of ileal tissue. The source of these receptors is an adult with Crohn's disease.

The chain has TRBV5-6 and TRBJ2-3; 8 bases agree with TRBD1. The V and J ends lost 2 bases and 0 bases, in that order; junction bases with no gene match: 5. The CDR3 has 16 residues. The germline CDR1 and CDR2 sequences are SGHDT and YYEEEE. The CDR3 sequence: CASSFGTGSSTDTQYF. The CDR3 DNA follows: TGTGCCAGCAGCTTCGGGACAGGCAGTAGCACAGATACGCAGTATTTT.

The chain employs TRBV4-3 and TRBJ1-1; 9 bases agree with TRBD1. This CDR3 has 15 residues. Per the germline V gene, CDR1 is LGHNA and CDR2 is YSLEER. Trimming cost V 6 bases and J 3 bases; bases outside gene matches: 8. The CDR3 DNA reads TGCGCCAGCAGTCTAGGACAGGGGACGTACACTGAAGCTTTCTTT. Protein product: CASSLGQGTYTEAFF.

The chain joins TRBV7-9 to TRBJ2-1; 14 bases map to TRBD2. Germline trimming cut 3 bases from V and 6 bases from J; bases unmatched to any gene: 10. The CDR3 contains 18 residues. Germline V gene sequence: CDR1 SEHNR, CDR2 FQNEAQ (reference sequence). This CDR3 reads CASSLRRGLAGALNEQFF. In DNA, the CDR3 is TGTGCCAGCAGCTTGAGAAGGGGACTAGCGGGGGCCCTCAATGAGCAGTTCTTC. Full variable domain (rest looked up from reference TRBV7-9 and TRBJ2-1): DTGVSQNPRHKITKRGQNVTFRCDPISEHNRLYWYRQTLGQGPEFLTYFQNEAQLEKSRLLSDRFSAERPKGSFSTLEIQRTEQGDSAMYLCASSLRRGLAGALNEQFFGPGTRLTVL.

This clone was detected only a few times. This chain joins TRBV5-6 and TRBJ1-4; 7 nucleotides agree with TRBD1. Per germline, CDR1 SGHDT and CDR2 YYEEEE. This CDR3 comprises 15 residues. J was trimmed by 4 bases and V by 2 bases; bases with no gene match: 5. CDR3 region: CASSLRQGGNEKLFF. The CDR3 DNA reads TGTGCCAGCAGCTTACGACAGGGTGGTAATGAAAAACTGTTTTTT. Full variable domain (missing parts from reference TRBV5-6 and TRBJ1-4): DAGVTQSPTHLIKTRGQQVTLRCSPKSGHDTVSWYQQALGQGPQFIFQYYEEEERQRGNFPDRFSGHQFPNYSSELNVNALLLGDSALYLCASSLRQGGNEKLFFGSGTQLSVL.

The V and J genes are TRBV19 and TRBJ1-6; D might be TRBD1 (6 bases). The CDR3 is 14 residues long. The germline gives CDR1 LNHDA, CDR2 SQIVND (reference sequence). Trimming cost V 6 bases and J 8 bases, with 14 bases left between them. The CDR3, as DNA: TGTGCCAGTAGGGGGGCGCCACGGGATTCACCCCTCCACTTT. Protein sequence: CASRGAPRDSPLHF.

The gene calls are TRBV15 and TRBJ1-2; D remains ambiguous. The germline V and J ends were trimmed by 3 bases and 2 bases, with 7 bases remaining between them. CDR3 length: 13 residues. Germline-derived CDR1 and CDR2 are LNHNV and YYDKDF (reference sequence). CDR3 sequence: CATSSRGNYGYTF. CDR3 nucleotide sequence: TGTGCCACCAGCAGCCGAGGGAACTATGGCTACACCTTC.

A single count supports this clone. The CDR3 region has the DNA TGTGCCAGCAGCGGTGGGGGGGGGTTGCATCAGCCCCAGCATTTT. This codes for CASSGGGGLHQPQHF. The rearrangement links TRBV6-5 to TRBJ1-5; weak D call: TRBD1 (5 bases). Germline V gene lookup returns CDR1 MNHEY and CDR2 SVGAGI. The germline V and J ends were trimmed by 6 bases and 5 bases, with 17 bases remaining between them. This CDR3 spans 15 amino acids.

CDR3 sequence reads: CASSYGSGRMNTEAFF. CDR3 nucleotides: TGTGCCAGCAGTTACGGATCAGGCAGGATGAACACTGAAGCTTTCTTT. The chain has TRBV6-5 and TRBJ1-1; no clear D gene. CDR1 is MNHEY, CDR2 SVGAGI, per germline. Trimming removed 2 bases from V and 0 bases from J, with 13 bases in between. The CDR3 runs 16 residues.

The sample holds a few counts of this clone. This rearrangement joins TRBV4-1 to TRBJ2-5, with 9 bases identical to TRBD2. Germline V gene lookup returns CDR1 MGHRA and CDR2 YSYEKL. This CDR3 is built from 15 residues. Trimming removed 1 base from V and 9 bases from J; junction bases left unmatched: 9. In DNA form, the CDR3 reads TGCGCCAGCAGCCAAGTAGGGGCGGGGGGGCCGGCCCAGTACTTC. This sequence encodes CASSQVGAGGPAQYF.

The chain carries TRBV6-6 and TRBJ2-5; a possible D gene is TRBD2 (6 bases). This CDR3 spans 14 amino acids. Per germline, CDR1 MNHNY and CDR2 SVGAGI (reference sequence). Trimming cost V 2 bases and J 5 bases, with 12 bases left between them. CDR3 coding DNA: TGTGCCAGCAGTTACCGAGGGACTGTTGAGACCCAGTACTTC. This codes for CASSYRGTVETQYF.

This chain connects TRBV18 to TRBJ2-7; D is perhaps TRBD2 (5 bases). The germline CDR1 and CDR2 sequences are KGHSH and LQKENI. With 2 bases removed from V and 7 bases from J, the gap between germline ends came to 9 bases. The CDR3 covers 12 residues. CDR3 nucleotides: TGTGCCAGCTCACCATTGTCGGGGGAGCAGTACTTC. As protein: CASSPLSGEQYF.

The gene calls are TRBV6-5 and TRBJ1-1; D remains ambiguous. The CDR3 totals 14 residues. Trimming removed 4 bases from V and 4 bases from J, with 13 bases in between. Germline assignment: CDR1 MNHEY and CDR2 SVGAGI. CDR3 in DNA: TGTGCCAGCAGTTCGCCTAGGGCGGGCACTGAAGCTTTCTTT. Translated: CASSSPRAGTEAFF.

This clone rates as large (0.1 to 1%). The chain joins TRBV15 to TRBJ1-2, with 7 bases fitting TRBD1. V trimming: 5 bases; J trimming: 1 base; junction bases outside the gene matches: 13. Germline V CDR1 and CDR2: LNHNV, YYDKDF (reference sequence). There are 17 residues in the CDR3. The CDR3 protein is CATSRYLGGYRNYGYTF. CDR3 DNA: TGTGCCACCAGCCGTTACTTAGGGGGCTATCGTAACTATGGCTACACCTTC.

The rearrangement uses TRBV6-5 and TRBJ1-1; possible D gene TRBD1, 5 bases. Germline lookup yields CDR1 MNHEY and CDR2 SVGAGI. CDR3 length equals 13 residues. Trimming pared 2 bases from V and 5 bases from J, leaving 9 bases between. This chain's CDR3 is CASSYPGGTEAFF. CDR3 DNA: TGTGCCAGCAGTTACCCGGGGGGGACTGAAGCTTTCTTT.

This clone was picked up one time. The V call is TRBV4-1, the J call TRBJ1-6; 7 bases map to TRBD1. This CDR3 comprises 19 residues. Germline trimming cut 0 bases from V and 6 bases from J; bases unmatched to any gene: 14. The V gene's germline CDR1 is MGHRA and CDR2 YSYEKL. As DNA, the CDR3 is TGCGCCAGCAGCCAAGATCAGCTAGGGACAGTTACTCGTAATTCACCCCTCCACTTT. Its protein is CASSQDQLGTVTRNSPLHF.

Sample share makes this clone large (0.1 to 1%). This chain links TRBV28 with TRBJ2-2; possibly TRBD1 for D (5 bases). This CDR3 region has 15 residues. Trimming removed 6 bases from V and 7 bases from J, with 18 bases in between. Germline CDR1 is MDHEN and CDR2 is SYDVKM. CDR3 loop: CASRLGDSFVGELFF. DNA for the CDR3: TGTGCCAGCAGGCTGGGCGACAGTTTCGTCGGGGAGCTGTTTTTT.

CDR3: CASSWPSGETTDTQYF. CDR3 DNA: TGTGCCAGCAGTTGGCCGAGCGGGGAAACCACAGATACGCAGTATTTT. The chain uses TRBV13 and TRBJ2-3; the match to TRBD2 covers 7 bases. This CDR3 comprises 16 residues. V was pared by 6 bases and J by 2 bases, with 11 bases of the junction left unmatched. The germline gives CDR1 PRHDT, CDR2 FYEKMQ (reference sequence).